Included here is one TCR beta chain sequence, with context. Its antigen is still unknown. Splitting the CD4+ cells yielded a CD45RA+ naive subset and a CD45RA-negative memory subset. This sample is drawn from a study of shared clonotypes between healthy human individuals. Method: immunoSEQ multiplex PCR; TCRdb's copy keeps in-frame clones and lacks some. This sample has approximately 2.4 million clones, with nearly 97% found just once. CDR1 SGHRS and CDR2 YFSETQ come from the germline V gene. This CDR3 spans 15 amino acids. The V end lost 5 bases, the J end lost 7 bases, and 16 bases lay between the germline ends. Study conclusions and caveats: Sequencing depth was predicted to influence how clonotypes are shared among donors.

This clonotype originated in a man aged 18 to 29 in good health. Material for sequencing was naive CD4+ T cells sorted from blood. Regarding subset: CD45RA+ positively selected. This sequence joins TRBV5-1 and TRBJ1-6; no clear D gene. CDR3 sequence: CASRQAGPSNSPLHF. In nucleotides, the CDR3 is TGCGCCAGCAGACAAGCCGGGCCATCAAATTCACCCCTCCACTTT. The entire variable domain, with the rest obtained from reference TRBV5-1 and TRBJ1-6, is as follows: KAGVTQTPRYLIKTRGQQVTLSCSPISGHRSVSWYQQTPGQGLQFLFEYFSETQRNKGNFPGRFSGRQFSNSRSEMNVSTLELGDSALYLCASRQAGPSNSPLHFGNGTRLTVT.